This record covers a single TCR beta chain. Its antigen is not identified. This specimen belongs to a study of cytomegalovirus exposure and HLA in healthy donors. It was with 60 Vbeta and 13 Jbeta primers that the PCR ran. The assay was immunoSEQ multiplex PCR, and TCRdb's table has in-frame clones only and misses some. The table records tens of thousands of clones, approximately 80% of them present only once. V lost 4 bases, J lost 0 bases, and 9 bases lay in between. The CDR3 covers 14 residues. CDR1 and CDR2 (germline): SGHDN, FVKESK. Study-wide results and caveats: Data from an earlier analysis indicated that most TCR beta V segments were productive either about 87% or about 30% of the time. The investigators catalogued 150 to 200 TCR beta chains as cytomegalovirus-associated.

Sequencing input: PBMCs. The sequence was collected from a man aged 18 to 30 in good health and CMV-seropositive. J is TRBJ1-1 and V is TRBV14; no clear D. CDR3: CASSRSPVNTEAFF. The DNA for the CDR3 is TGTGCCAGCAGCCGAAGTCCGGTGAACACTGAAGCTTTCTTT.